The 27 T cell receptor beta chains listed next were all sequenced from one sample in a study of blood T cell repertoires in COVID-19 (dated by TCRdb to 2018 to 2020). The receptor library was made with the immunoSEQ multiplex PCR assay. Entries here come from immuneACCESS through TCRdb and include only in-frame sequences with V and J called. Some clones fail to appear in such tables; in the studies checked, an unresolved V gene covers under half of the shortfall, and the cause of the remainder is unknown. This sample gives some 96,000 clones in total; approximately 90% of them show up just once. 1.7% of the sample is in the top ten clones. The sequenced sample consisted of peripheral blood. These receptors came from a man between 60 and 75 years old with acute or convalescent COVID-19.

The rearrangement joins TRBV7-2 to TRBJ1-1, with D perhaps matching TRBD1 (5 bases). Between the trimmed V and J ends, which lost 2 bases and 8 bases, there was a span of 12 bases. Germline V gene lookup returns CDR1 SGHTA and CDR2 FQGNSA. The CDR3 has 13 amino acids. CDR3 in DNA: TGTGCCAGCAGCTTAAGGCAGGGAGGAGAAGCTTTCTTT. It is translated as CASSLRQGGEAFF.

The CDR3 nucleotides read TGTGCCAGCAGCCAAGACCCAGGGCAGGGGGCGACAGATACGCAGTATTTT. This translates into CASSQDPGQGATDTQYF. The chain uses TRBV3-1 (or the pseudogene TRBV3-2) and TRBJ2-3; 8 bases line up with TRBD1. CDR3 length: 17 residues. The trim removed 0 bases at V and 3 bases at J, leaving 8 bases unmatched. Germline V gene data show CDR1 as LGHDT and CDR2 as YNNKEL (reference sequence).

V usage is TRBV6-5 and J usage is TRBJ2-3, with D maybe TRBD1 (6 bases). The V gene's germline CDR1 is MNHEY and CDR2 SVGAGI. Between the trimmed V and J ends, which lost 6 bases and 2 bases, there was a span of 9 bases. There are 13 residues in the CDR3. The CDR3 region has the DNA TGTGCCAGCAGCCGACAGGACACAGATACGCAGTATTTT. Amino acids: CASSRQDTDTQYF.

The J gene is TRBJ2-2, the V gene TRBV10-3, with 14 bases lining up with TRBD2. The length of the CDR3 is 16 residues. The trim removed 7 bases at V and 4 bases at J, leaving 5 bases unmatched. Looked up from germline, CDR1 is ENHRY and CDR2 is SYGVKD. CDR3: CAINAGTSGGTGELFF. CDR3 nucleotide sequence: TGTGCCATCAACGCCGGGACTAGCGGGGGCACCGGGGAGCTGTTTTTT.

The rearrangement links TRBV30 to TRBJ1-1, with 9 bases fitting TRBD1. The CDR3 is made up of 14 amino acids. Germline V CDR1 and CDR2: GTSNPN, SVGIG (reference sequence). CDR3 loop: CGFGTGYSNTEAFF. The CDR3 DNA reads TGTGGGTTCGGGACAGGGTATTCGAACACTGAAGCTTTCTTT.

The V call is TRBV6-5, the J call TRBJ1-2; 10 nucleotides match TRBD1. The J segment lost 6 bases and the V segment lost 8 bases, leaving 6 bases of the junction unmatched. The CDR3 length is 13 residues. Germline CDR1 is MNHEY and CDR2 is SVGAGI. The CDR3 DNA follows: TGTGCCAGCGGTCGGACAGGGGGAAATGGCTACACCTTC. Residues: CASGRTGGNGYTF.

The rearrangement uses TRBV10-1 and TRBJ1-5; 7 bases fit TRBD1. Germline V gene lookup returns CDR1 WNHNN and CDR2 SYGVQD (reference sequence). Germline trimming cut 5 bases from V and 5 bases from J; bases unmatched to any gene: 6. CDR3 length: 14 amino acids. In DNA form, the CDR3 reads TGCGCCAGCAGTAAGGGGGCAAGAGATCAGCCCCAGCATTTT. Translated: CASSKGARDQPQHF.

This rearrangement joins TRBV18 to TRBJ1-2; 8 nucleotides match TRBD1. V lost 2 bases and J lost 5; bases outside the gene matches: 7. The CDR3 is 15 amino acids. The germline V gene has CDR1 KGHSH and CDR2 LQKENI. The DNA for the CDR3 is TGTGCCAGCTCACCAGGGGACAGGAGGGGGTATGGCTACACCTTC. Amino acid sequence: CASSPGDRRGYGYTF.

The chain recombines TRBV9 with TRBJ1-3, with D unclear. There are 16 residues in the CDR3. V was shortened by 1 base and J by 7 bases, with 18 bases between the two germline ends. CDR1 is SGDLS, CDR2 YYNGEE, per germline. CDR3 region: CASSVRPGELGNTIYF. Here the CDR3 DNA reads TGTGCCAGCAGCGTAAGGCCAGGAGAACTAGGGAACACCATATATTTT.

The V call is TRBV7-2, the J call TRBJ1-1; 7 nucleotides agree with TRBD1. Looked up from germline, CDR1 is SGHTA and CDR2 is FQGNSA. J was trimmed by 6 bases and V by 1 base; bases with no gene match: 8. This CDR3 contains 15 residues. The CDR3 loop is CASSLGKGGSPEAFF. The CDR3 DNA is TGTGCCAGCAGCTTAGGGAAAGGGGGCTCCCCTGAAGCTTTCTTT.

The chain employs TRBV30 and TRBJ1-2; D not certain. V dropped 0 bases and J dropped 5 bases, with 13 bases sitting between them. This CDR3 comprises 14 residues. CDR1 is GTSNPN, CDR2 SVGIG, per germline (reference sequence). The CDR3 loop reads CAWSVGLTFYGYTF. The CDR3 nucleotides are TGTGCCTGGAGTGTTGGCCTCACCTTTTATGGCTACACCTTC.

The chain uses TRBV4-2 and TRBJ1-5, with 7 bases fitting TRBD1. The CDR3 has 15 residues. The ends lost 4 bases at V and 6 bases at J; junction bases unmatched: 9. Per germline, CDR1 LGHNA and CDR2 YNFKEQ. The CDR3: CASSPLQGDIQPQHF. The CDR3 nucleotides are TGTGCCAGCAGCCCCCTGCAGGGGGATATTCAGCCCCAGCATTTT.

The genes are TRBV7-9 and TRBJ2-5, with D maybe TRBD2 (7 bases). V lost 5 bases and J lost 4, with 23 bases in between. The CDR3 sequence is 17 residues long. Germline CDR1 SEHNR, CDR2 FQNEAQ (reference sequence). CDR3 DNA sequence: TGTGCCAGCAGCCCCCCAATCGGGGGGCGTCGTCCAGAGACCCAGTACTTC. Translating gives CASSPPIGGRRPETQYF.

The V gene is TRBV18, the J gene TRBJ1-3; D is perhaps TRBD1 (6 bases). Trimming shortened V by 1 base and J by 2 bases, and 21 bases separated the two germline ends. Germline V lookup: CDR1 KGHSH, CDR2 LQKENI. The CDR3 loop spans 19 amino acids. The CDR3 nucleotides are TGTGCCAGCTCACCACAAGCGGCGGCAGCCAGGGGTCCTGGAAACACCATATATTTT. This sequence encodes CASSPQAAAARGPGNTIYF.

The CDR3 DNA is TGTGCCAGCAAGGAACAGGGGAACTATGGCTACACCTTC. Residues: CASKEQGNYGYTF. The chain couples TRBV27 to TRBJ1-2; 7 nucleotides agree with TRBD1. CDR1 is MNHEY, CDR2 SMNVEV, per germline (reference sequence). The CDR3 runs to 13 residues. The V and J ends lost 7 bases and 2 bases, in that order; junction bases with no gene match: 4.

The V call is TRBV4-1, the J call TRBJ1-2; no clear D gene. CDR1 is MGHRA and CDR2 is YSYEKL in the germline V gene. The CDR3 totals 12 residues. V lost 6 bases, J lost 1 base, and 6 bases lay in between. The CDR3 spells CASSGSNYGYTF. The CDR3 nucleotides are TGCGCCAGCAGTGGGAGTAACTATGGCTACACCTTC.

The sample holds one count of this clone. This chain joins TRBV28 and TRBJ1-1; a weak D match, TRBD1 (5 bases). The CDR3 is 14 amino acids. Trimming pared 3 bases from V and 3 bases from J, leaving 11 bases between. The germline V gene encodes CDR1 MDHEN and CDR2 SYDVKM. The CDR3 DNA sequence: TGTGCCAGCAGTTTGGCGGGGGTGGACACTGAAGCTTTCTTT. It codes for CASSLAGVDTEAFF.

Here the CDR3 DNA reads TGTGCCAGCAGCTGGGGACAGGGGAACACTGAAGCTTTCTTT. It yields the protein CASSWGQGNTEAFF. This sequence joins TRBV5-4 and TRBJ1-1, with 9 bases fitting TRBD1. The germline gives CDR1 SGHNT, CDR2 YYREEE (reference sequence). V trimming: 3 bases; J trimming: 1 base; junction bases outside the gene matches: 1. The CDR3 consists of 14 residues.

The CDR3 region has the DNA TGTGCCAGCAGCTTGGCAGGCACCGGGGAGCTGTTTTTT. Translating it yields CASSLAGTGELFF. V usage is TRBV5-4 and J usage is TRBJ2-2, with unresolved D. The CDR3 is 13 amino acids. In germline, CDR1 is SGHNT, CDR2 YYREEE (reference sequence). V was pared by 0 bases and J by 4 bases, with 4 bases between.

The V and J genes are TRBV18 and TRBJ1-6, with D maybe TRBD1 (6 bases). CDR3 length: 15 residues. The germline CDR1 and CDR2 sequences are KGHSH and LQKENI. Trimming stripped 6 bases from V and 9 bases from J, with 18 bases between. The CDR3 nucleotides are TGTGCCAGCTCGCCTACAGGGATTAACAGTTCACCCCTCCACTTT. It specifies CASSPTGINSSPLHF.

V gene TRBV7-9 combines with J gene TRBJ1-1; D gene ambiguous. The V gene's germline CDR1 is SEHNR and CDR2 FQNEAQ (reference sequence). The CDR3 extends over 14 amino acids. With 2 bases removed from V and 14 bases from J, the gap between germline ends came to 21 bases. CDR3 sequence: CASSLLISSAGWFF. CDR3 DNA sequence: TGTGCCAGCAGCTTACTAATCTCCTCGGCGGGTTGGTTCTTT.

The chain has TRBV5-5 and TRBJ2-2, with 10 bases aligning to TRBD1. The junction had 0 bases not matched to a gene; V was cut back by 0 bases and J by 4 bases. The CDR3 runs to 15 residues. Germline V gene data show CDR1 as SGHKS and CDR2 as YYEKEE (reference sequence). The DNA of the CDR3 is TGTGCCAGCAGCTTGGGGACAGGGGGCACCGGGGAGCTGTTTTTT. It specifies CASSLGTGGTGELFF.

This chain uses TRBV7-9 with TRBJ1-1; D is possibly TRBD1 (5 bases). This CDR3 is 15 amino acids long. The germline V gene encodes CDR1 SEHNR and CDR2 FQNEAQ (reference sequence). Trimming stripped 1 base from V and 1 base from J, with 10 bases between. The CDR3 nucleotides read TGTGCCAGCAGCTTAGGTGGCCAGGGGAACACTGAAGCTTTCTTT. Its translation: CASSLGGQGNTEAFF.

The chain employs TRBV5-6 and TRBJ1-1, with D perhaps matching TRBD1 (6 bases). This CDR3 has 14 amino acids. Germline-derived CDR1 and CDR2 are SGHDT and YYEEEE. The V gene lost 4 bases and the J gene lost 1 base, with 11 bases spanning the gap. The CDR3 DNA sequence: TGTGCCAGCAGCCCGGACAGTAGGAACACTGAAGCTTTCTTT. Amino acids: CASSPDSRNTEAFF. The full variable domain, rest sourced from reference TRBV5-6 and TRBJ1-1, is DAGVTQSPTHLIKTRGQQVTLRCSPKSGHDTVSWYQQALGQGPQFIFQYYEEEERQRGNFPDRFSGHQFPNYSSELNVNALLLGDSALYLCASSPDSRNTEAFFGQGTRLTVV.

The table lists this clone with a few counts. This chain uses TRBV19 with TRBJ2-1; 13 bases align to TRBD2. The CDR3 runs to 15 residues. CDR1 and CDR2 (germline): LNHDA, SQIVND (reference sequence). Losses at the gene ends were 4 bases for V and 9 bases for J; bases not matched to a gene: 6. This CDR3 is CASSTGLAGVGEQFF. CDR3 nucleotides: TGTGCCAGTAGTACCGGACTAGCGGGGGTTGGTGAGCAGTTCTTC.

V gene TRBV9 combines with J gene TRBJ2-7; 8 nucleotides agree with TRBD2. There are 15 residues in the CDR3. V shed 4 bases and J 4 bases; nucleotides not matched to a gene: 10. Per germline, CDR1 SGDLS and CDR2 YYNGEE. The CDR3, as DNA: TGTGCCAGCAGCCCGGGAGGGGGGGCAGGTTACGAGCAGTACGTC. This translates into CASSPGGGAGYEQYV.

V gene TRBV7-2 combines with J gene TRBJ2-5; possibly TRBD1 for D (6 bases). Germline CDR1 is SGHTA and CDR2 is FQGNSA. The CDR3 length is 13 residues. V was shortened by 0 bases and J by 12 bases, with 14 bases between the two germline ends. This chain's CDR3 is CASSLAGGPPEYF. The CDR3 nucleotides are TGTGCCAGCAGCTTAGCAGGGGGACCCCCAGAGTACTTC.